One and the same sample provided the 31 T cell receptor beta chains below, sequenced in a study of T cells after yellow fever vaccination. TCRdb used MiXCR to reprocess the 5' RACE reads, holding one entry per CDR3 protein. The sample lists over 300,000 distinct CDR3 sequences, approximately 3.8% seen once, with 20% to 30% in the top ten. The specimen was PBMCs, collected on the day of the yellow fever booster vaccination. The receptor source for this set is a man younger than 35 who received the YFV17D yellow fever vaccine.

This clonotype was seen a handful of times. The gene calls are TRBV28 and TRBJ1-6; TRBD1 matches at 8 bases. The length of the CDR3 is 14 residues. Germline CDR1 MDHEN, CDR2 SYDVKM. V was clipped by 6 bases and J by 13 bases; unmatched bases: 11. DNA of the CDR3: TGTGCCAGCAGAGACAGGGGCCGAGGGTCCCCCCTCCACTTT. It encodes CASRDRGRGSPLHF. Full variable domain (outside the CDR3, taken from reference TRBV28 and TRBJ1-6): DVKVTQSSRYLVKRTGEKVFLECVQDMDHENMFWYRQDPGLGLRLIYFSYDVKMKEKGDIPEGYSVSREKKERFSLILESASTNQTSMYLCASRDRGRGSPLHFGNGTRLTVT.

The sample holds many counts of this clonotype. V gene TRBV20-1 combines with J gene TRBJ1-1; no clear D. Germline CDR1 DFQATT, CDR2 SNEGSKA (reference sequence). V was cut by 5 bases and J by 1 base, with 11 bases left in between. The length of the CDR3 is 13 residues. CDR3 in amino acids: CSAQDGANTEAFF. DNA for the CDR3: TGCAGTGCTCAGGACGGAGCGAACACTGAAGCTTTCTTT.

This clonotype was seen only a few times. The DNA of the CDR3 is TGTGCCACCAGCAGATCACCCCCGGGACAGGGGAATCATGAGCAGTTCTTC. Its translation: CATSRSPPGQGNHEQFF. This chain connects TRBV15 to TRBJ2-1, with 10 bases lining up with TRBD1. V was clipped by 2 bases and J by 8 bases; unmatched bases: 12. This CDR3 comprises 17 residues. Germline CDR1 LNHNV, CDR2 YYDKDF (reference sequence).

This clonotype has a handful of counts. V is TRBV7-2 and J is TRBJ2-5; possibly TRBD2 for D (5 bases). Trimming took 5 bases from V and 2 from J, leaving 21 bases between them. The CDR3 is made up of 17 amino acids. Germline CDR1 reads SGHTA; CDR2 reads FQGNSA. DNA for the CDR3: TGTGCCAGCAGCGTTCTCCCGGGGTGGGAAGTTCAAGAGACCCAGTACTTC. It is translated as CASSVLPGWEVQETQYF.

Many counts were recorded for this clonotype. The chain has TRBV5-6 and TRBJ1-4; D ambiguous. The CDR3 extends over 16 amino acids. Trimming took off 0 bases at V and 5 bases at J, with 14 bases between the two ends. Germline CDR1 reads SGHDT; CDR2 reads YYEEEE. CDR3 in amino acids: CASSLAPGSPNEKLFF. CDR3 nucleotides: TGTGCCAGCAGCTTGGCGCCCGGGTCGCCGAATGAAAAACTGTTTTTT. Based on the CDR3 plus reference TRBV5-6 and TRBJ1-4, the full variable domain is DAGVTQSPTHLIKTRGQQVTLRCSPKSGHDTVSWYQQALGQGPQFIFQYYEEEERQRGNFPDRFSGHQFPNYSSELNVNALLLGDSALYLCASSLAPGSPNEKLFFGSGTQLSVL.

The chain combines TRBV6-5 with TRBJ1-5, with TRBD1 identical over 7 bases. This CDR3 comprises 14 residues. CDR1 and CDR2 from the germline V gene are MNHEY and SVGAGI. V was clipped by 6 bases and J by 6 bases; unmatched bases: 8. In nucleotides, the CDR3 is TGTGCCAGCAGCCACCACAGGGGCCGTCAGCCCCAGCATTTT. Protein: CASSHHRGRQPQHF.

Comments on this clonotype: Possible read error: a much larger clone is one base away. The chain joins TRBV6-5 to TRBJ1-6; TRBD1 aligns across 9 bases. Germline CDR1 and CDR2: MNHEY and SVGAGI. The CDR3 is 16 residues long. CDR3 sequence reads: CASSYYGTGQNSTLHF. The CDR3 DNA sequence: TGTGCCAGCAGTTACTACGGGACAGGGCAAAATTCAACCCTCCACTTT.

V usage is TRBV30 and J usage is TRBJ2-5; D gene ambiguous. This CDR3 region has 11 residues. Trimming took off 0 bases at V and 2 bases at J, with 1 base between the two ends. The germline gives CDR1 GTSNPN, CDR2 SVGIG (reference sequence). This chain's CDR3 is CAWSVQETQYF. The CDR3 DNA reads as TGTGCCTGGAGTGTACAAGAGACCCAGTACTTC.

This clonotype was seen only a few times. The gene calls are TRBV15 and TRBJ1-1; no definite D call. The CDR3 contains 15 residues. V lost 0 bases and J 1 base, leaving 9 bases between the germline ends. CDR1 and CDR2 (germline): LNHNV, YYDKDF (reference sequence). Here the CDR3 reads CATSRDWASNTEAFF. CDR3 DNA sequence: TGTGCCACCAGCAGAGATTGGGCTTCGAACACTGAAGCTTTCTTT.

This clonotype was detected ten times or more. The chain combines TRBV18 with TRBJ1-4; D uncertain. Looked up from germline, CDR1 is KGHSH and CDR2 is LQKENI. Trimming stripped 0 bases from V and 8 bases from J, with 19 bases between. The CDR3 length is 17 residues. CDR3 nucleotide sequence: TGTGCCAGCTCACCACCCACGCCGGCTCACACTGGAGAAAAACTGTTTTTT. As protein: CASSPPTPAHTGEKLFF.

This clonotype was observed a few times. The rearrangement links TRBV7-2 to TRBJ2-5; 11 positions agree with TRBD2. With 2 bases clipped from V and 8 bases from J, the junction kept 7 bases outside the gene matches. Germline V gene data show CDR1 as SGHTA and CDR2 as FQGNSA. The CDR3 has 15 residues. CDR3: CASSLILAGDVTQYF. The CDR3, as DNA: TGTGCCAGCAGCTTAATACTAGCGGGGGATGTTACCCAGTACTTC.

The chain has TRBV12-5 and TRBJ2-3, with 7 bases identical to TRBD2. The junction had 7 bases not matched to a gene; V was cut back by 5 bases and J by 2 bases. Germline CDR1 reads LGHNT; CDR2 reads FRNRAP. This CDR3 is built from 15 residues. The CDR3 DNA sequence: TGTGCTAGTGGTGCAGGACTAGGATTCACAGATACGCAGTATTTT. Protein product: CASGAGLGFTDTQYF.

At least ten counts were recorded for this clonotype. V is TRBV4-3 and J is TRBJ1-1, with D unclear. V was trimmed by 4 bases and J by 4 bases, leaving 10 bases between them. CDR1 and CDR2 (germline): LGHNA, YSLEER. The CDR3 is 13 residues long. Here the CDR3 DNA reads TGCGCCAGCAGCCCGTCTCGTGGCACTGAAGCTTTCTTT. This codes for CASSPSRGTEAFF.

This clonotype appeared a few times. The V call is TRBV20-1, the J call TRBJ2-3; D unclear. Per the germline V gene, CDR1 is DFQATT and CDR2 is SNEGSKA (reference sequence). This CDR3 is 16 amino acids long. V shed 0 bases and J shed 2 bases, with 15 bases lying between them. Here the CDR3 reads CSAREAGVYATDTQYF. DNA of the CDR3: TGCAGTGCTAGAGAGGCTGGGGTTTACGCCACAGATACGCAGTATTTT.

This clonotype was observed a handful of times. The genes are TRBV6-1 and TRBJ1-2, with D perhaps TRBD1 (6 bases). The CDR3 spans 14 residues. Germline CDR1 MNHNS, CDR2 SASEGT. The V end was cut by 6 bases, the J end by 6 bases, with 17 bases between. This chain's CDR3 is CASSGGAPVDGYTF. In DNA, the CDR3 is TGTGCCAGCAGCGGGGGCGCCCCTGTAGATGGCTACACCTTC.

The chain joins TRBV7-3 to TRBJ2-1; 7 nucleotides line up with TRBD2. The trim removed 5 bases at V and 6 bases at J, leaving 7 bases unmatched. The germline gives CDR1 SGHTA, CDR2 FQGTGA. The CDR3 is made up of 14 amino acids. CDR3 sequence reads: CASSQGLVGNEQFF. The CDR3 DNA reads TGTGCCAGCAGCCAAGGACTAGTTGGCAATGAGCAGTTCTTC.

This clonotype showed up many times. The chain recombines TRBV5-1 with TRBJ2-1; TRBD1 agrees at 10 bases. After removal of 0 bases from V and 4 bases from J, the junction contained 1 base not matched to a gene. The CDR3 sequence is 15 residues long. Germline V lookup: CDR1 SGHRS, CDR2 YFSETQ. The CDR3 DNA reads TGCGCCAGCAGCTTGGCGGGACAGGGGTACAATGAGCAGTTCTTC. Translation gives CASSLAGQGYNEQFF.

The sample holds many counts of this clonotype. The chain recombines TRBV5-1 with TRBJ2-3; TRBD2 agrees at 10 bases. The V segment lost 4 bases and the J segment 0 bases; nucleotides outside the gene matches: 2. The length of the CDR3 is 15 residues. The V gene's germline CDR1 is SGHRS and CDR2 YFSETQ. The CDR3 region is CASSMGLASTDTQYF. The CDR3, as DNA: TGCGCCAGCAGCATGGGACTAGCGAGCACAGATACGCAGTATTTT.

The chain links TRBV6-5 to TRBJ2-2; TRBD1 aligns across 8 bases. CDR1 and CDR2 (germline): MNHEY, SVGAGI. V was clipped by 11 bases and J by 4 bases; unmatched bases: 6. The CDR3 is 13 amino acids. The CDR3 DNA reads as TGTGCCTTCCGGGACAGGCTCACCGGGGAGCTGTTTTTT. Its translation is CAFRDRLTGELFF.

This clonotype has a count of ten or more. The chain uses TRBV7-8 and TRBJ2-7, with a possible D match to TRBD2 (5 bases). Germline-derived CDR1 and CDR2 are SGHVS and FQNEAQ. Trimming stripped 1 base from V and 7 bases from J, with 14 bases between. The CDR3 is made up of 14 amino acids. The CDR3 reads CASSLDGGLREQYV. CDR3 bases: TGTGCCAGCAGCTTAGATGGAGGTCTTAGGGAGCAGTACGTC.

This clonotype has just a few counts. This sequence joins TRBV6-2 or TRBV6-3 and TRBJ1-1, with D unresolved. V gave up 5 bases and J gave up 4 bases, with 14 bases separating them. The germline gives CDR1 MNHEY, CDR2 SVGEGT. This CDR3 contains 14 residues. The CDR3 protein is CASSTTALGTEAFF. CDR3 nucleotides: TGTGCCAGCAGTACCACCGCCCTGGGCACTGAAGCTTTCTTT.

The rearrangement uses TRBV6-5 and TRBJ2-1; possible D gene TRBD1, 6 bases. Trimming pared 7 bases from V and 9 bases from J, leaving 19 bases between. There are 14 residues in the CDR3. Germline CDR1 and CDR2: MNHEY and SVGAGI. CDR3 DNA sequence: TGTGCCAGCACCCCGATGGGGGCGTCGACTGAGCAGTTCTTC. It yields the protein CASTPMGASTEQFF.

The sample holds many counts of this clonotype. This chain links TRBV6-2 or TRBV6-3 with TRBJ1-2; maybe TRBD1 (6 bases). This CDR3 comprises 13 residues. Trimming cost V 5 bases and J 6 bases, with 13 bases left between them. Germline values: CDR1 MNHEY, CDR2 SVGEGT. CDR3 residues: CASSRRQVDGYTF. In DNA form, the CDR3 reads TGTGCCAGCAGTCGTCGACAGGTTGATGGCTACACCTTC.

This clonotype was counted at least ten times. The genes are TRBV10-3 and TRBJ2-2; 7 positions match TRBD1. Losses at the gene ends were 5 bases for V and 0 bases for J; bases not matched to a gene: 6. Germline values: CDR1 ENHRY, CDR2 SYGVKD. The CDR3 extends over 16 amino acids. The CDR3 DNA reads TGTGCCATCAGTTTCCGGGACAGCGCGAACACCGGGGAGCTGTTTTTT. Protein product: CAISFRDSANTGELFF.

This clonotype was detected ten times or more. The chain carries TRBV11-1 and TRBJ2-7; 8 bases match TRBD1. The V gene's germline CDR1 is SGHAT and CDR2 FQDESV (reference sequence). The V and J ends lost 2 bases and 3 bases, in that order; junction bases with no gene match: 9. This CDR3 has 16 residues. The CDR3 DNA reads as TGTGCCAGCAGCTTACAGGGGGCGGCGTTTTACTACGAGCAGTACTTC. Translating it yields CASSLQGAAFYYEQYF. The full variable domain, in which reference TRBV11-1 and TRBJ2-7 provide the parts outside the CDR3, is EAEVAQSPRYKITEKSQAVAFWCDPISGHATLYWYRQILGQGPELLVQFQDESVVDDSQLPKDRFSAERLKGVDSTLKIQPAELGDSAMYLCASSLQGAAFYYEQYFGPGTRLTVT.

This clonotype was seen repeatedly, ten times or more. The chain uses TRBV12-3 or TRBV12-4 and TRBJ1-1, with TRBD1 identical over 8 bases. The CDR3 has 14 amino acids. The ends lost 5 bases at V and 7 bases at J; junction bases unmatched: 9. The CDR3 nucleotides read TGTGCCAGCAGTGCTCCGCAGGGGGCGGGTGAAGCTTTCTTT. Its translation: CASSAPQGAGEAFF.

There are many counts of this clonotype. The J gene is TRBJ2-1, the V gene TRBV4-2, with no clear D. The CDR3 consists of 13 residues. Germline V gives CDR1 LGHNA, CDR2 YNFKEQ. The germline V and J ends were trimmed by 4 bases and 11 bases, with 15 bases remaining between them. The CDR3 nucleotides read TGTGCCAGCAGCCTACTGGTACGGTTCAAGCAGTTCTTC. Amino acids: CASSLLVRFKQFF.

This clonotype was detected many times. The chain has TRBV7-2 and TRBJ2-5, with 9 bases that match TRBD2. The germline V gene has CDR1 SGHTA and CDR2 FQGNSA. This CDR3 has 13 residues. J lost 7 bases, V lost 3 bases, and 3 bases had no gene match. The CDR3 here is CASSFEAGGTQYF. The DNA for the CDR3 is TGTGCCAGCAGCTTCGAAGCGGGGGGGACCCAGTACTTC.

The chain combines TRBV4-1 with TRBJ1-4; possibly TRBD1 for D (5 bases). Trimming left V 5 bases short and J 7 bases short, with 11 bases between. CDR1 is MGHRA, CDR2 YSYEKL, per germline. This CDR3 spans 13 amino acids. The CDR3 loop is CASSKGQLEKLFF. CDR3 bases: TGCGCCAGCAGCAAAGGACAACTTGAAAAACTGTTTTTT.

This clonotype appeared many times. The CDR3 region is CSAREGGLNTEAFF. CDR3 nucleotide sequence: TGCAGTGCTAGAGAGGGGGGACTGAACACTGAAGCTTTCTTT. The chain is built from TRBV20-1 and TRBJ1-1, with D maybe TRBD1 (5 bases). The CDR3 sequence is 14 residues long. V lost 0 bases and J 0 bases, leaving 8 bases between the germline ends. The germline V gene encodes CDR1 DFQATT and CDR2 SNEGSKA (reference sequence).

This clonotype was detected many times. The chain recombines TRBV7-2 with TRBJ2-1, with 9 bases matching TRBD1. The germline V gene has CDR1 SGHTA and CDR2 FQGNSA. The CDR3 totals 14 residues. With V trimmed by 5 bases and J by 6 bases, 5 bases remained unmatched. CDR3 coding DNA: TGTGCCAGCAGCGGGACAGGGTGGTCCAATGAGCAGTTCTTC. The encoded protein is CASSGTGWSNEQFF.